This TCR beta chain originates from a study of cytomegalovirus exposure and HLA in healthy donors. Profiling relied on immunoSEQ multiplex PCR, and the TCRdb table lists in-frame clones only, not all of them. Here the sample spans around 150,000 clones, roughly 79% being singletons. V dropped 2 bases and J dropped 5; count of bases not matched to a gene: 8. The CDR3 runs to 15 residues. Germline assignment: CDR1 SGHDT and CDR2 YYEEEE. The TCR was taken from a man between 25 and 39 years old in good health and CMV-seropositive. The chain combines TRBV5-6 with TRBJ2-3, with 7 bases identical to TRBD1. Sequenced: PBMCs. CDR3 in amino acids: CASSFQGERGDTQYF. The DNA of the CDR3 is TGTGCCAGCAGCTTTCAGGGGGAGCGAGGAGATACGCAGTATTTT.